This T cell receptor beta chain is drawn from a study of vaccination effects on CD4 cells after COVID-19 (dated by TCRdb to the early 2020s). Study-wide context: Post-vaccine samples across the study were collected a median of 72 days after the second dose, with a range of 14 to 241. In both COVID-19 convalescent patients and infection-naive vaccine recipients, the study compared SARS-CoV-2 spike-specific CD4+ TCR repertoires from before mRNA vaccination with those from after it. The full study included approximately nine COVID-19 convalescent patients and a few SARS-CoV-2-naive healthy vaccine recipients. Cultures from other donors in the study were sequenced using the Oncomine TCR Beta short-read assay on an Illumina iSeq 100.

A word on this clone: Its antigen target is currently unknown. Qualities for individual bases were not recorded, and no much larger clone is one base off.

In the ViraFEST assay, PBMC were stimulated with viral peptide pools, and antigen-specific CD4+ T cell clonotypes were then identified by expansion using TCR sequencing. After approximately 11 days of culture, CD4+ T cells were isolated with the EasySep CD4+ T cell isolation kit. Participants received two doses of either the BNT162b2 or the mRNA-1273 mRNA SARS-CoV-2 vaccine. Healthy vaccine recipients had no prior SARS-CoV-2 infection, confirmed by negative nucleocapsid antibodies before and after vaccination. Some 1.9 million PBMC per well were cultured with 8.5 to 10 ug/ml peptides in IMDM containing around 5.3% human AB serum, 10 IU/ml IL-2 and gentamicin. Half of the culture medium was replaced with fresh IL-2-containing medium on days 3 and 7. Each peptide stimulation condition was cultured in triplicate wells unless otherwise noted. PBMC were separated from whole blood using Ficoll-Paque Plus gradient centrifugation and were then either cryopreserved at -140C or used fresh. The overlapping peptide pools covered the spike proteins of SARS-CoV-2 as well as those of the common cold coronaviruses HCoV-NL63, HCoV-OC43 and HCoV-229E. Genomic DNA was extracted from cultured CD4+ T cells with the QIAamp micro DNA kit.

Beyond this particular receptor, the publication reports: At late post-vaccination timepoints, both infection-induced and vaccine-induced clones showed marked clonal contraction, consistent with waning T cell responses. Among healthy vaccine recipients, nearly all vaccine-induced clones were SARS-CoV-2 mono-reactive, and only 1 of 255 was cross-reactive with common cold coronaviruses. The study was limited by a small number of convalescent patients, and early post-infection timepoints were lacking.

Preparation of the library involved the immunoSEQ multiplex PCR assay. DNA from the cultured and isolated CD4+ T cells underwent TCR beta CDR3 sequencing. The original methods were these. Non-productive TCR sequences were removed, reads were trimmed to the CDR3 region, and CDR3s of at least 7 amino acids were retained. Antigen-specific clonotypes were identified using the MANAFEST web app by comparison of expansion in peptide wells against reference cultures. Positive clones required FDR<0.05 expansion versus reference and all other wells, odds ratio above 5, and frequency above 0.1% in two replicate wells. A clonotype was defined as cross-reactive if the clonotype was significantly expanded both in SARS-CoV-2 spike wells and in at least one common cold coronavirus spike condition. CDR3 similarity was assessed by Levenshtein distance using the stringdist R package, and unrooted trees were constructed with ape in R 3.6.1. This is the immuneACCESS table as TCRdb keeps it, with only in-frame sequences that have V and J called. A part of the clones is gone; compared with another copy, unresolved V genes explain less than half, and the rest is unexplained. The DNA gave D and trimming, while V, J and clone size come from that table. This sample has roughly 30,000 clones in its table, and over 65% of those were observed once. 9% to 10% of the sample lies in the top ten.

This TCR came from a human donor who received a COVID-19 vaccine. The sample in question was CD4+ T cells from PBMCs cultured with HCoV-NL63 spike peptides, obtained after COVID-19 vaccination. Interpreted using the paper, the cell subset or site label stands for: HCoV-NL63 spike overlapping peptide pool stimulation.

The DNA sequence follows: TGTGCCAGCAGTACAGGGGGCGGGTACGAGCAGTACTTC. Its translation reads: CASSTGGGYEQYF. The rearranged chain carries TRBV6-5 and TRBJ2-7, with 9 middle bases fitting TRBD1. The germline V gene yields MNHEY for CDR1 and SVGAGI for CDR2. The CDR3 runs 13 amino acids, cysteine and phenylalanine included. Only the CDR3 part of the read is kept: 39 bases, read in frame from the first base. Trimming removed 5 bases from V and 4 bases from J; the gene matches leave 3 bases unexplained.